The 9 T cell receptor beta chains given below trace back to one sample, sequenced in a study of blood T cell repertoires in COVID-19. This table comes from immunoSEQ multiplex PCR, and its TCRdb copy is limited to in-frame clones, with some not included. Among about 200,000 clones listed, 70% to 85% were seen once. The material sequenced was PBMCs or T cells enriched from blood (not recorded which). These receptors came from a man in his forties or fifties who had recovered from COVID-19.

The chain uses TRBV5-4 and TRBJ1-4, with D tentatively TRBD1 (5 bases). Trimming pared 2 bases from V and 11 bases from J, leaving 13 bases between. The CDR3 consists of 13 residues. Germline values: CDR1 SGHNT, CDR2 YYREEE (reference sequence). The CDR3 loop is CASSFGAEMKLFF. The CDR3 nucleotides are TGTGCCAGCAGCTTTGGGGCCGAGATGAAACTGTTTTTT.

This clone occurred a few times. This chain joins TRBV7-9 and TRBJ1-2; D is possibly TRBD1 (6 bases). The CDR3 has 14 amino acids. Trimming shortened V by 5 bases and J by 4 bases, and 14 bases separated the two germline ends. Germline assignment: CDR1 SEHNR and CDR2 FQNEAQ (reference sequence). The CDR3 reads CASSPGQNVYGYTF. CDR3 coding DNA: TGTGCCAGCAGCCCAGGACAGAATGTCTATGGCTACACCTTC.

The chain is built from TRBV5-8 and TRBJ2-1, with D possibly TRBD2 on 5 matching bases. The V gene's germline CDR1 is SGHTS and CDR2 YDEGEE. Trimming took off 4 bases at V and 7 bases at J, with 18 bases between the two ends. This CDR3 has 15 amino acids. CDR3 region: CASSPLASSQNEQFF. CDR3 in DNA: TGTGCCAGCAGCCCCCTAGCATCGTCGCAAAATGAGCAGTTCTTC.

This clone was picked up a small number of times. The chain is built from TRBV7-9 and TRBJ2-7; D might be TRBD2 (5 bases). This CDR3 has 12 amino acids. The V and J ends lost 5 bases and 4 bases respectively, with 9 bases between them. Germline V gene sequence: CDR1 SEHNR, CDR2 FQNEAQ (reference sequence). The CDR3 spells CASSDSGYEQYF. CDR3 nucleotide sequence: TGTGCCAGCAGCGATTCGGGGTACGAGCAGTACTTC.

The sample holds a few counts of this clone. The chain has TRBV14 and TRBJ1-1; tentatively, D is TRBD1 (6 bases). Between the trimmed V and J ends, which lost 6 bases and 0 bases, there was a span of 14 bases. The germline gives CDR1 SGHDN, CDR2 FVKESK. The CDR3 totals 15 residues. Here the CDR3 reads CASSKMGAVNTEAFF. In nucleotides, the CDR3 is TGTGCCAGCAGTAAGATGGGGGCGGTGAACACTGAAGCTTTCTTT.

The gene calls are TRBV6-1 and TRBJ2-6; perhaps TRBD1 as D (5 bases). The CDR3 consists of 20 residues. Germline V gene sequence: CDR1 MNHNS, CDR2 SASEGT. Trimming took 1 base from V and 2 from J, leaving 21 bases between them. CDR3 DNA sequence: TGTGCCAGCAGTGAAGTGCGCCCAGGGTCCGGTTTTCCTGGGGCCAACGTCCTGACTTTC. Protein: CASSEVRPGSGFPGANVLTF.

The J gene is TRBJ1-1, the V gene TRBV9; 9 bases agree with TRBD1. Germline V lookup: CDR1 SGDLS, CDR2 YYNGEE. The CDR3 sequence is 12 residues long. V lost 8 bases, J lost 9 bases, and 8 bases stayed unmatched. Here the CDR3 reads CASASGTGQAFF. The DNA for the CDR3 is TGTGCCAGTGCGTCGGGGACAGGGCAAGCTTTCTTT.

Comments on this clone: Distinct nucleotide sequences in the sample also encode this CDR3. The rearrangement joins TRBV7-3 to TRBJ2-1; 11 nucleotides match TRBD2. Germline CDR1 and CDR2: SGHTA and FQGTGA. Trimming took 5 bases from V and 3 from J; bases not matched to a gene: 3. The CDR3 totals 15 residues. CDR3 DNA: TGTGCCAGCAGCCCCGGGACTAGCGGCTACAATGAGCAGTTCTTC. It yields the protein CASSPGTSGYNEQFF.

The rearrangement links TRBV14 to TRBJ2-5, with 14 bases that match TRBD2. The V and J ends lost 5 bases and 4 bases, in that order; junction bases with no gene match: 12. The CDR3 is made up of 18 amino acids. Germline V gives CDR1 SGHDN, CDR2 FVKESK. The CDR3: CASSLRLAGGPGRETQYF. In nucleotides, the CDR3 is TGTGCCAGCAGCTTAAGACTAGCGGGAGGGCCCGGAAGAGAGACCCAGTACTTC.